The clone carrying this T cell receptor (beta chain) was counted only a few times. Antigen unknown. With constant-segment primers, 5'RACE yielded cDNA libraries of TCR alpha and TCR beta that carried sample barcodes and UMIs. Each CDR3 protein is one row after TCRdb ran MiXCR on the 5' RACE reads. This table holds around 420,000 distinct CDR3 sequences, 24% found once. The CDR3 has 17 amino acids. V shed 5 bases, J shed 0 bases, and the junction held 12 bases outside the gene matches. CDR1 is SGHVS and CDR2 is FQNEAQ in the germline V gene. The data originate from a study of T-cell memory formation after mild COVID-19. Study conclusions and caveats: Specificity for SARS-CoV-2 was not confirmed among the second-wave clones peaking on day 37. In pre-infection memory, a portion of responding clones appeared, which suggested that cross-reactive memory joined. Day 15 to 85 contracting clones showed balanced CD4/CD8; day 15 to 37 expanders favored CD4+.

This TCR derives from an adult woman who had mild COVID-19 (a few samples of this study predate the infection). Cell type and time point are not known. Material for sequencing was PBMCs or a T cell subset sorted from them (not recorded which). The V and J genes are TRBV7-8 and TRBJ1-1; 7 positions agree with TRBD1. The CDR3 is CASSLRLDREMNTEAFF. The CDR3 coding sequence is TGTGCCAGCAGCCTCCGACTCGACAGGGAGATGAACACTGAAGCTTTCTTT. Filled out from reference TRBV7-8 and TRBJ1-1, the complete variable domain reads GAGVSQSPRYKVAKRGQDVALRCDPISGHVSLFWYQQALGQGPEFLTYFQNEAQLDKSGLPSDRFFAERPEGSVSTLKIQRTQQEDSAVYLCASSLRLDREMNTEAFFGQGTRLTVV.